This section outlines one TCR beta chain sequence together with its context. These data originate in a study of blood T cell repertoires in COVID-19. Libraries were prepared by immunoSEQ multiplex PCR; TCRdb keeps only in-frame clonotypes and omits some of them. In the table there are approximately 54,000 clones, 70% to 90% of which are singletons. The clonotype was recovered from an older man with active COVID-19. Sequencing was performed on peripheral blood.

CDR3 residues: CASSQDTGGNFASPLHF. CDR3 bases: TGCGCCAGCAGCCAAGATACAGGGGGAAATTTTGCGTCACCCCTCCACTTT. The rearrangement uses TRBV4-1 and TRBJ1-6; 8 nucleotides agree with TRBD1. The V gene's germline CDR1 is MGHRA and CDR2 YSYEKL. The length of the CDR3 is 17 residues. The junction had 11 bases not matched to a gene; V was cut back by 0 bases and J by 10 bases.